These 14 T cell receptor beta chains came from one sample sequenced in a study of blood T cells in healthy people across ages. Alongside a J-beta primer mix, a sample-barcoded 5' primer served in a second PCR lasting roughly 6 to 12 cycles. TCRdb ran MiXCR on the 5' RACE reads and lists one entry per CDR3 protein. The repertoire has just over 800,000 distinct CDR3 sequences, approximately 65% of them found once; the top ten carry 28%. Sequenced input: blood. Receptors originate from a man between 25 and 39 years old in good health.

The V call is TRBV2, the J call TRBJ2-1; D remains ambiguous. This CDR3 spans 13 amino acids. The germline CDR1 and CDR2 sequences are SNHLY and FYNNEI. V was pared by 5 bases and J by 5 bases, with 10 bases between. The CDR3 sequence: CASSIGSDNEQFF. The CDR3 DNA reads as TGTGCCAGCAGTATAGGATCCGACAATGAGCAGTTCTTC.

The chain carries TRBV12-3 or TRBV12-4 and TRBJ2-3, with 8 bases aligning to TRBD2. The CDR3 runs to 15 residues. The V gene end was trimmed by 7 bases and the J gene end by 5 bases; junction bases not matched to a gene: 11. For the CDR3, the DNA is TGTGCCAGCAACCACGGGGGACTAGGTCTAGATACGCAGTATTTT. Amino acids: CASNHGGLGLDTQYF.

The chain is built from TRBV18 and TRBJ2-3; D not resolved. The CDR3 runs to 15 residues. In germline, CDR1 is KGHSH, CDR2 LQKENI. The V gene lost 6 bases and the J gene lost 0 bases, with 13 bases spanning the gap. The CDR3 region is CASSASIPSTDTQYF. For the CDR3, the DNA is TGTGCCAGCTCCGCCTCAATCCCTAGCACAGATACGCAGTATTTT. The full variable domain, with the rest looked up from reference TRBV18 and TRBJ2-3, is NAGVMQNPRHLVRRRGQEARLRCSPMKGHSHVYWYRQLPEEGLKFMVYLQKENIIDESGMPKERFSAEFPKEGPSILRIQQVVRGDSAAYFCASSASIPSTDTQYFGPGTRLTVL.

V usage is TRBV6-1 and J usage is TRBJ2-1; D possibly corresponds to TRBD2 (6 bases). CDR1 and CDR2 from the germline V gene are MNHNS and SASEGT. V lost 7 bases, J lost 5 bases, and 12 bases lay in between. This CDR3 has 13 residues. For the CDR3, the DNA is TGTGCCAGCAAGGTTAGCGGTAACAATGAGCAGTTCTTC. It specifies CASKVSGNNEQFF.

The J gene is TRBJ1-2, the V gene TRBV29-1; D is possibly TRBD1 (5 bases). The CDR3 runs to 15 residues. Germline values: CDR1 SQVTM, CDR2 ANQGSEA. V gave up 3 bases and J gave up 2 bases, with 16 bases separating them. The CDR3 bases are TGCAGCGTTGAGGAATCGGGGCAGTTAAACTATGGCTACACCTTC. Protein: CSVEESGQLNYGYTF.

The rearrangement uses TRBV5-5 and TRBJ2-3; 7 bases map to TRBD1. The CDR3 has 16 residues. Germline V gene sequence: CDR1 SGHKS, CDR2 YYEKEE (reference sequence). V shed 4 bases, J shed 6 bases, and the junction held 14 bases outside the gene matches. Here the CDR3 DNA reads TGTGCCAGCAGCCCCTACGGACAGGTCATGTATGATACGCAGTATTTT. The encoded protein is CASSPYGQVMYDTQYF.

V is TRBV6-6 and J is TRBJ2-3, with 8 bases lining up with TRBD1. The CDR3 extends over 14 amino acids. The V gene end was trimmed by 11 bases and the J gene end by 0 bases; junction bases not matched to a gene: 7. Germline V CDR1 and CDR2: MNHNY, SVGAGI (reference sequence). This CDR3 is CAGTRQGSTDTQYF. The CDR3 bases are TGTGCCGGGACGCGACAGGGGAGCACAGATACGCAGTATTTT.

V usage is TRBV20-1 and J usage is TRBJ2-3, with D hard to call. Trimming removed 6 bases from V and 4 bases from J, with 11 bases in between. Germline lookup yields CDR1 DFQATT and CDR2 SNEGSKA (reference sequence). CDR3 length: 12 amino acids. CDR3 loop: CSATPPADTQYF. Here the CDR3 DNA reads TGCAGTGCCACTCCTCCAGCAGATACGCAGTATTTT.

This clonotype was picked up a small number of times. The chain combines TRBV12-3 or TRBV12-4 with TRBJ2-1; TRBD2 aligns across 9 bases. CDR3 size: 16 residues. The junction had 16 bases not matched to a gene; V was cut back by 8 bases and J by 8 bases. The CDR3 DNA sequence: TGTGCCAGCGGACATAGCGGGGGCCCTGCCCTCGATGAGCAGTTCTTC. Encoded protein: CASGHSGGPALDEQFF.

The chain recombines TRBV2 with TRBJ2-5; perhaps TRBD2 as D (6 bases). The V end was cut by 9 bases, the J end by 13 bases, with 15 bases between. Germline CDR1 is SNHLY and CDR2 is FYNNEI. The CDR3 is made up of 10 amino acids. Here the CDR3 reads CASRRDVTYF. The CDR3 DNA sequence: TGTGCCAGTAGGAGGGACGTCACGTACTTC. The full variable domain, its missing parts supplied by reference TRBV2 and TRBJ2-5, is EPEVTQTPSHQVTQMGQEVILRCVPISNHLYFYWYRQILGQKVEFLVSFYNNEISEKSEIFDDQFSVERPDGSNFTLKIRSTKLEDSAMYFCASRRDVTYFGPGTRLLVL.

This clonotype occurred a few times. The chain has TRBV29-1 and TRBJ2-5; D is uncertain. This CDR3 is 14 amino acids long. Trimming pared 4 bases from V and 5 bases from J, leaving 17 bases between. Germline CDR1 is SQVTM and CDR2 is ANQGSEA. CDR3 amino acids: CSVALTLPVETQYF. The CDR3, as DNA: TGCAGCGTTGCGTTGACACTACCGGTGGAGACCCAGTACTTC. The full variable domain, its missing parts supplied by reference TRBV29-1 and TRBJ2-5, is SAVISQKPSRDICQRGTSLTIQCQVDSQVTMMFWYRQQPGQSLTLIATANQGSEATYESGFVIDKFPISRPNLTFSTLTVSNMSPEDSSIYLCSVALTLPVETQYFGPGTRLLVL.

Of note for this clonotype: With a much larger clone just one base away, this may be a read error. The chain links TRBV4-2 to TRBJ1-2; no clear D. The germline gives CDR1 LGHNA, CDR2 YNFKEQ. CDR3 size: 14 residues. CDR3 DNA sequence: TGTGCCAGCCGCCAAGATACGGGGAACTATGGCTACACCTTC. Amino acid sequence: CASRQDTGNYGYTF.

The rearrangement uses TRBV7-2 and TRBJ2-6; 7 nucleotides line up with TRBD2. In germline, CDR1 is SGHTA, CDR2 FQGNSA. The J segment lost 1 base and the V segment lost 2 bases, leaving 5 bases of the junction unmatched. This CDR3 region has 17 residues. CDR3 sequence (DNA): TGTGCCAGCAGCTTAATCGGGCGGGGGTCTGGGGCCAACGTCCTGACTTTC. Translated: CASSLIGRGSGANVLTF.

The J gene is TRBJ2-1, the V gene TRBV14; D perhaps matches TRBD1 (6 bases). This CDR3 is built from 13 residues. Trimming pared 4 bases from V and 8 bases from J, leaving 12 bases between. Germline values: CDR1 SGHDN, CDR2 FVKESK. The CDR3 nucleotides are TGTGCCAGCAGCCCCACAGGGTATGATGAGCAGTTCTTC. It yields the protein CASSPTGYDEQFF.